The T cell receptor beta chain described here comes from a study of regulatory T cells in long-lasting Graves disease. Across the whole study: Graves' patients, diagnosed recently, had received antithyroid drugs under 3 months.

Time point given: newly diagnosed GD, antithyroid drugs for less than 3 months. RNA isolated from PBMCs was used to make the TCR library. In building TCR beta libraries, iRepertoire HTBI primers were used together with Arm-PCR of CDR3 regions. TCRdb ran MiXCR on the multiplex PCR reads and lists one entry per CDR3 protein. The sample holds roughly 520,000 distinct CDR3 sequences, around 11% seen once. This clonotype was seen many times. The CDR3 spans 13 residues. Germline values: CDR1 SGHRS, CDR2 YFSETQ. With 2 bases removed from V and 5 bases from J, the gap between germline ends came to 10 bases. The data were also submitted as part of a second study, on T cells in Graves' hyperthyroidism and ophthalmopathy. That paper notes: Calling Graves' hyperthyroidism stable meant ophthalmopathy did not progress within 18 months. Using 13 V-J features, a model discriminated ophthalmopathy from stable hyperthyroidism.

Material: peripheral blood mononuclear cells (PBMCs), obtained at new diagnosis, from a patient treated with antithyroid drugs. This TCR was sampled from a woman between 25 and 40 years old with Graves disease. The chain combines TRBV5-1 with TRBJ1-1, with unresolved D. The CDR3 DNA reads TGCGCCAGCAGCTTAGCCAGCCGAACTGAAGCTTTCTTT. Residues: CASSLASRTEAFF. The whole variable domain, remainder taken from reference TRBV5-1 and TRBJ1-1, is KAGVTQTPRYLIKTRGQQVTLSCSPISGHRSVSWYQQTPGQGLQFLFEYFSETQRNKGNFPGRFSGRQFSNSRSEMNVSTLELGDSALYLCASSLASRTEAFFGQGTRLTVV.